This T cell receptor (beta chain) was sequenced during a study of vaccination effects on CD4 cells after COVID-19. Antigen-specific CD4+ T cells were first expanded with viral peptide pools by the ViraFEST assay and only then sequenced. CD4+ T cell isolation took place after less than 13 days of culture. The participants, recipients of two vaccine doses, got either BNT162b2 or mRNA-1273. This clone was seen only once. What it recognizes is unknown. CDR1 is MDHEN, CDR2 SYDVKM, per germline. The CDR3 length is 14 residues. The junction had 8 bases not matched to a gene; V was cut back by 3 bases and J by 7 bases. Findings and limits, study-wide: Nearly all vaccine-induced clones in healthy recipients recognized only SARS-CoV-2.

Produced via immunoSEQ multiplex PCR; TCRdb's table is partial and in-frame only. This table has approximately 14,000 clones, roughly 70% appearing once. This specimen was CD4+ T cells from PBMCs cultured with HCoV-NL63 spike peptides, taken after COVID-19 vaccination. The gene calls are TRBV28 and TRBJ2-7; 8 bases map to TRBD2. The source of this sequence is a human donor who received a COVID-19 vaccine. As DNA, the CDR3 is TGTGCCAGCAGTTTGGGACTAGGTCTCTTGGAGCAGTACTTC. Protein product: CASSLGLGLLEQYF.